This TCR beta chain was recorded in a study of cytomegalovirus exposure and HLA in healthy donors. The PCR had 60 Vbeta and 13 Jbeta primers. This table comes from immunoSEQ multiplex PCR, and its TCRdb copy is limited to in-frame clones, with some not included. This sample contains approximately 50,000 clones. Study-wide results and limits: TCR beta chains numbering some 160 were designated cytomegalovirus-associated. Sequencing had likely introduced a cluster of highly shared sequence variants as an artifact. Most TCR sequences were rare, but some public TCRs occurred in many donors.

The germline gives CDR1 MNHEY, CDR2 SMNVEV (reference sequence). This CDR3 has 15 amino acids. Trimming at V came to 4 bases and at J to 0 bases, leaving 4 bases not matched to a gene. Comments on this clone: The target antigen is unknown.

The material sequenced was PBMCs. The chain combines TRBV27 with TRBJ1-1, with 8 bases aligning to TRBD1. The receptor's source is a male donor in good health and CMV-seronegative. This chain's CDR3 is CASSSRGLMNTEAFF. For the CDR3, the DNA is TGTGCCAGCAGTTCCAGGGGGCTAATGAACACTGAAGCTTTCTTT.